This T cell receptor (beta chain) was observed in a study of T cell responses to AZD1222 COVID-19 vaccine. Overall study results and limits: There were mostly white British donors and more females than males, and clonal diversity was possibly underestimated. CD4 TCRs covered the whole spike, strongest at regions 160-218 and 743-854.

TCRdb keeps only in-frame clones here, not all; method: immunoSEQ multiplex PCR. The sample carries 85,000 to 90,000 clones, around 90% recorded once. About this clone itself: What it binds is not known.

J lost 1 base, V lost 6 bases, and 8 bases had no gene match. The CDR3 contains 15 residues. Germline V CDR1 and CDR2: SNHLY, FYNNEI. Specimen: peripheral blood, collected 28 days after the second AZD1222 dose. The chain recombines TRBV2 with TRBJ2-5; 7 bases are shared with TRBD1. The TCR originated in an adult who received the AZD1222 COVID-19 vaccine. The CDR3 sequence is CASRVTGARQETQYF. DNA of the CDR3: TGTGCCAGCAGAGTTACAGGGGCGCGCCAAGAGACCCAGTACTTC.